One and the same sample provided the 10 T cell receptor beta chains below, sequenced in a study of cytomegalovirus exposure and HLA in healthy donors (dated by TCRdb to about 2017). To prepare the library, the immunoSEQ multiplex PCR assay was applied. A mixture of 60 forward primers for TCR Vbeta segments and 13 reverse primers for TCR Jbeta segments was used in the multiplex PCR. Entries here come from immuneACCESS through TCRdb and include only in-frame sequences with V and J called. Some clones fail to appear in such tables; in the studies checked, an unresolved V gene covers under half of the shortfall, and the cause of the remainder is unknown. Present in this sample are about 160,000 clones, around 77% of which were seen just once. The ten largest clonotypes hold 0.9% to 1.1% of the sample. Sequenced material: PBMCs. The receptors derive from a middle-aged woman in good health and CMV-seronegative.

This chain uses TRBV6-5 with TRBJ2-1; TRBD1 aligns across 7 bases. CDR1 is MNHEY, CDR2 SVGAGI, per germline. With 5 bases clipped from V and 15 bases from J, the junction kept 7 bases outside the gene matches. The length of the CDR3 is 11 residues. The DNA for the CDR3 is TGTGCCAGCAGTCAAGACAGGGATCTGTTCTTC. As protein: CASSQDRDLFF.

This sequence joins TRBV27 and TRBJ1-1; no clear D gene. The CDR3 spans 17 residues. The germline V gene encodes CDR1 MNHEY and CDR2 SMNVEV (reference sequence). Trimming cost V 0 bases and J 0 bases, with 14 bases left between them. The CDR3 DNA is TGTGCCAGCAGTTTATCGAGGGAGGCCTACATGAACACTGAAGCTTTCTTT. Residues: CASSLSREAYMNTEAFF.

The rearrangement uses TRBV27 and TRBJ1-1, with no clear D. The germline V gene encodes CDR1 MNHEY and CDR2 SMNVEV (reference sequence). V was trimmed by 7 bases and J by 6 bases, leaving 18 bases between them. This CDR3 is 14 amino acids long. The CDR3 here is CASKISLRSAEAFF. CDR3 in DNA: TGTGCCAGCAAAATTTCACTACGCTCGGCTGAAGCTTTCTTT.

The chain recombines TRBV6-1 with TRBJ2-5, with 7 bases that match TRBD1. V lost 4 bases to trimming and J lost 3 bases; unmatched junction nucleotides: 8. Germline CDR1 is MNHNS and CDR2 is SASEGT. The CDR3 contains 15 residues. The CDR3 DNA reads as TGTGCCAGCAGTGTAGGCGTCGGGACAGAAGAGACCCAGTACTTC. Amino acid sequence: CASSVGVGTEETQYF.

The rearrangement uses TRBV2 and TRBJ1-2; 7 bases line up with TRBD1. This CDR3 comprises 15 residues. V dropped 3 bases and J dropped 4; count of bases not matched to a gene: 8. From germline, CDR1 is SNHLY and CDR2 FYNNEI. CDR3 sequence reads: CASSELTGLGYGYTF. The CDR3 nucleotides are TGTGCCAGCAGTGAGCTGACAGGGTTGGGCTATGGCTACACCTTC.

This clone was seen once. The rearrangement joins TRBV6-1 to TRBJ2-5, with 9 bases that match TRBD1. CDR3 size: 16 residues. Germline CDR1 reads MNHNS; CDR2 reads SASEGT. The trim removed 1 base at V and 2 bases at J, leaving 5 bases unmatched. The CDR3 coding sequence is TGTGCCAGCAGTGAAGGGACAGGGGCGACACAAGAGACCCAGTACTTC. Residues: CASSEGTGATQETQYF.

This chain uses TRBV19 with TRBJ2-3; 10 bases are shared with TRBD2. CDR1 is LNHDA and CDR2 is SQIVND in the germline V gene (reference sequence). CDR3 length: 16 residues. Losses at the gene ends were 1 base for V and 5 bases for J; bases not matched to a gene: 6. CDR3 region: CASSIGSGRAVDTQYF. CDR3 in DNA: TGTGCCAGTAGTATAGGCAGCGGGAGGGCTGTAGATACGCAGTATTTT.

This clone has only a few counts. The CDR3 sequence is CASSVSGTSNQPQHF. CDR3 sequence (DNA): TGTGCCAGCAGCGTTTCCGGGACAAGCAATCAGCCCCAGCATTTT. This chain links TRBV5-6 with TRBJ1-5, with D maybe TRBD1 (6 bases). The germline CDR1 and CDR2 sequences are SGHDT and YYEEEE. The CDR3 runs to 15 residues. Trimming pared 4 bases from V and 1 base from J, leaving 12 bases between.

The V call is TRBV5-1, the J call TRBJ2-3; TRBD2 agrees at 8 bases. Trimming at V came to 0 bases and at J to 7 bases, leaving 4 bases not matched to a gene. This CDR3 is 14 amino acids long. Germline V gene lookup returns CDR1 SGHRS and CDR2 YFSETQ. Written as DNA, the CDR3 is TGCGCCAGCAGCTTGGGGACTAGCCCCAATACGCAGTATTTT. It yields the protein CASSLGTSPNTQYF.

The CDR3 region has the DNA TGTGCCAGCAGCTTGGATAGCGGAGTTGCCTACAATGAGCAGTTCTTC. It translates to CASSLDSGVAYNEQFF. The rearrangement links TRBV5-5 to TRBJ2-1; TRBD2 is a possible D gene (6 bases). The V and J ends lost 0 bases and 2 bases respectively, with 12 bases between them. Germline V gives CDR1 SGHKS, CDR2 YYEKEE (reference sequence). The CDR3 runs to 16 residues.